This paragraph covers one TCR beta chain sequence. This sample includes further DNA sequences coding for the same CDR3. The sample belongs to a study of T cell changes during pregnancy in multiple sclerosis. Assay used: immunoSEQ multiplex PCR; TCRdb lists only in-frame clones, some missing. The sample has 40,000 to 45,000 clones, around 93% seen once. V lost 4 bases to trimming and J lost 1 base; unmatched junction nucleotides: 9. The CDR3 runs 17 residues. The germline V gene encodes CDR1 SGHRS and CDR2 YFSETQ. This TCR was recovered from a female donor with multiple sclerosis, enrolled in a pregnancy study. The sequencing used CD4+ T cells from peripheral blood mononuclear cells, collected in the third trimester of pregnancy. This sequence joins TRBV5-1 and TRBJ2-5; 11 nucleotides line up with TRBD2. The CDR3 reads CASSPGLAGTIQETQYF. For the CDR3, the DNA is TGCGCCAGCAGCCCAGGACTAGCGGGCACGATCCAAGAGACCCAGTACTTC. Complete variable domain (other parts from reference TRBV5-1 and TRBJ2-5): KAGVTQTPRYLIKTRGQQVTLSCSPISGHRSVSWYQQTPGQGLQFLFEYFSETQRNKGNFPGRFSGRQFSNSRSEMNVSTLELGDSALYLCASSPGLAGTIQETQYFGPGTRLLVL.